This entry lists 20 T cell receptor beta chains sequenced from one sample in a study of T-cell reconstitution after alpha-beta-depleted transplantation in children. Unique molecular identifiers were used in preparing the TCRbeta library. One entry per CDR3 protein results from TCRdb running MiXCR on the PCR reads. The table lists some 200,000 distinct CDR3 sequences, under 13% of them singletons. The specimen was PBMCs, collected before TCRalphabeta/CD19-depleted stem cell transplant. Source of these receptors: a child younger than two with acute myeloid leukemia, due to receive a stem cell transplant.

This clonotype appeared many times. The chain joins TRBV19 to TRBJ2-7, with D possibly matching TRBD2 (6 bases). The CDR3 totals 16 residues. V dropped 0 bases and J dropped 7 bases, with 19 bases sitting between them. The germline gives CDR1 LNHDA, CDR2 SQIVND (reference sequence). The DNA for the CDR3 is TGTGCCAGTAGTATAGACTCCAATTGGCGGCGGGGAGAGCAGTACTTC. The encoded protein is CASSIDSNWRRGEQYF.

This clonotype was counted ten times or more. This chain connects TRBV29-1 to TRBJ2-7; 12 positions agree with TRBD2. The junction had 4 bases not matched to a gene; V was cut back by 7 bases and J by 0 bases. Germline-derived CDR1 and CDR2 are SQVTM and ANQGSEA. CDR3 size: 14 residues. The CDR3 reads CSAVTSGSSYEQYF. The CDR3 DNA is TGCAGCGCTGTGACTAGCGGGAGCTCCTACGAGCAGTACTTC.

This clonotype was observed many times. This chain connects TRBV7-2 to TRBJ2-3; weak D call: TRBD2 (5 bases). There are 16 residues in the CDR3. CDR1 and CDR2 from the germline V gene are SGHTA and FQGNSA. V lost 2 bases to trimming and J lost 0 bases, with 12 bases between them. The DNA for the CDR3 is TGTGCCAGCAGCTTAAGAGGCCGGGGAAGCACAGATACGCAGTATTTT. Its protein is CASSLRGRGSTDTQYF.

This clonotype was observed a few times. The J gene is TRBJ2-1, the V gene TRBV7-9; 10 nucleotides align to TRBD1. Germline lookup yields CDR1 SEHNR and CDR2 FQNEAQ (reference sequence). With 5 bases clipped from V and 4 bases from J, the junction kept 5 bases outside the gene matches. The length of the CDR3 is 15 residues. The CDR3 coding sequence is TGTGCCAGCAGCCGCACGGGACAGGGGTACAATGAGCAGTTCTTC. Translating it yields CASSRTGQGYNEQFF.

This clonotype was recorded many times. The rearrangement uses TRBV5-1 and TRBJ2-3; D not certain. The CDR3 consists of 12 residues. V lost 1 base and J 2 bases, leaving 2 bases between the germline ends. The V gene's germline CDR1 is SGHRS and CDR2 YFSETQ. Written as DNA, the CDR3 is TGCGCCAGCAGCTTGAACACAGATACGCAGTATTTT. This sequence encodes CASSLNTDTQYF.

In this sample, this clonotype turned up a few times. The chain is built from TRBV3-1 and TRBJ2-6; 12 nucleotides align to TRBD2. Germline trimming cut 8 bases from V and 1 base from J; bases unmatched to any gene: 0. Germline V gene data show CDR1 as LGHDT and CDR2 as YNNKEL (reference sequence). This CDR3 has 15 amino acids. This CDR3 reads CASLAGGSGANVLTF. CDR3 bases: TGTGCCAGCCTAGCGGGAGGGTCTGGGGCCAACGTCCTGACTTTC.

This clonotype was seen many times. The rearrangement joins TRBV14 to TRBJ2-7; no clear D gene. The germline V gene encodes CDR1 SGHDN and CDR2 FVKESK. The CDR3 extends over 15 amino acids. The V end was cut by 4 bases, the J end by 3 bases, with 16 bases between. CDR3 loop: CASSPGRTTLYEQYF. In DNA, the CDR3 is TGTGCCAGCAGCCCAGGACGCACAACCCTCTACGAGCAGTACTTC.

There are many counts of this clonotype. The rearrangement uses TRBV10-3 and TRBJ1-2; D not resolved. The CDR3 loop spans 15 amino acids. The germline V gene encodes CDR1 ENHRY and CDR2 SYGVKD. Trimming left V 4 bases short and J 0 bases short, with 12 bases between. The CDR3 region is CAISGLDGTNYGYTF. In DNA, the CDR3 is TGTGCCATCAGTGGATTGGACGGGACTAACTATGGCTACACCTTC.

The rearrangement joins TRBV11-3 to TRBJ1-1; 11 bases align to TRBD1. This CDR3 is built from 15 residues. J gave up 5 bases and V 6 bases, and 8 bases lay outside the gene matches. Germline CDR1 SGHNT, CDR2 YENEEA. CDR3 nucleotide sequence: TGTGCCAGCAGAGAGGTCGGGACAGGGGGAACTGAAGCTTTCTTT. Protein sequence: CASREVGTGGTEAFF.

This clonotype was counted many times. The chain links TRBV12-3 or TRBV12-4 to TRBJ1-4, with a weak D call TRBD1 (6 bases). The ends were cut back, 5 bases at V and 10 bases at J, with 11 bases in the middle. The CDR3 is 12 amino acids. This CDR3 reads CASSPTRGKLFF. The CDR3 DNA reads as TGTGCCAGCAGTCCCACCAGGGGAAAACTGTTTTTT.

This clonotype was seen at least ten times. The chain recombines TRBV6-2 or TRBV6-3 with TRBJ2-3, with D possibly matching TRBD2 (6 bases). The CDR3 has 13 residues. The V gene's germline CDR1 is MNHEY and CDR2 SVGEGT. V gave up 7 bases and J gave up 4 bases, with 12 bases separating them. CDR3 nucleotide sequence: TGTGCCAGCACCCACGGGGGTGCAGATACGCAGTATTTT. Residues: CASTHGGADTQYF.

This clonotype has at least ten counts. The genes are TRBV11-2 and TRBJ2-1; 8 nucleotides agree with TRBD2. V was pared by 4 bases and J by 8 bases, with 10 bases of the junction left unmatched. The CDR3 contains 15 residues. CDR1 is SGHAT and CDR2 is FQNNGV in the germline V gene. CDR3 sequence (DNA): TGTGCCAGCAGCTGGGGGACTAGAGGTAGCCATGAGCAGTTCTTC. It yields the protein CASSWGTRGSHEQFF. The full variable domain, in which reference TRBV11-2 and TRBJ2-1 provide the parts outside the CDR3, is EAGVAQSPRYKIIEKRQSVAFWCNPISGHATLYWYQQILGQGPKLLIQFQNNGVVDDSQLPKDRFSAERLKGVDSTLKIQPAKLEDSAVYLCASSWGTRGSHEQFFGPGTRLTVL.

This clonotype was found many times. The chain recombines TRBV3-1 with TRBJ1-5; 7 nucleotides line up with TRBD1. The length of the CDR3 is 14 residues. Trimming cost V 5 bases and J 2 bases; bases outside gene matches: 3. In germline, CDR1 is LGHDT, CDR2 YNNKEL (reference sequence). CDR3 bases: TGTGCCAGCAGCTTCCAGGGGGGCAATCAGCCCCAGCATTTT. This sequence encodes CASSFQGGNQPQHF. Filled out from reference TRBV3-1 and TRBJ1-5, the complete variable domain reads DTAVSQTPKYLVTQMGNDKSIKCEQNLGHDTMYWYKQDSKKFLKIMFSYNNKELIINETVPNRFSPKSPDKAHLNLHINSLELGDSAVYFCASSFQGGNQPQHFGDGTRLSIL.

The chain uses TRBV24-1 and TRBJ1-5; D might be TRBD1 (5 bases). The V gene's germline CDR1 is KGHDR and CDR2 SFDVKD. This CDR3 region has 14 residues. The V and J ends lost 9 bases and 2 bases respectively, with 13 bases between them. CDR3 region: CATFERGGNQPQHF. As DNA, the CDR3 is TGTGCCACCTTTGAGAGGGGAGGCAATCAGCCCCAGCATTTT.

This clonotype turned up a few times. This sequence joins TRBV20-1 and TRBJ1-2; D is possibly TRBD1 (5 bases). The ends were cut back, 3 bases at V and 0 bases at J, with 14 bases in the middle. Germline values: CDR1 DFQATT, CDR2 SNEGSKA (reference sequence). The CDR3 length is 15 residues. In DNA form, the CDR3 reads TGCAGTGCTAGGGTGGACACTTGGGCTAACTATGGCTACACCTTC. It encodes CSARVDTWANYGYTF.

This clonotype was counted ten times or more. The rearrangement uses TRBV10-3 and TRBJ2-7, with D perhaps TRBD1 (5 bases). Deletions cut 6 bases from V and 3 bases from J, with 15 bases between. Germline assignment: CDR1 ENHRY and CDR2 SYGVKD. This CDR3 has 14 residues. CDR3 loop: CAIRPKTDLYEQYF. The CDR3 region has the DNA TGTGCCATCAGACCGAAGACAGACCTCTACGAGCAGTACTTC.

This clonotype was detected ten times or more. The chain has TRBV5-1 and TRBJ1-1; D is perhaps TRBD1 (6 bases). From germline, CDR1 is SGHRS and CDR2 YFSETQ. CDR3 length equals 13 residues. V lost 4 bases and J 8 bases, leaving 15 bases between the germline ends. This chain's CDR3 is CASSPPRGHEAFF. The CDR3 DNA reads TGCGCCAGCAGCCCCCCTAGGGGACACGAAGCTTTCTTT.

This clonotype was observed at least ten times. The genes are TRBV10-3 and TRBJ2-1; D remains unclear. The germline V and J ends were trimmed by 2 bases and 2 bases, with 13 bases remaining between them. The CDR3 length is 16 residues. The germline CDR1 and CDR2 sequences are ENHRY and SYGVKD. Here the CDR3 DNA reads TGTGCCATCAGTGAGGCTCAGTCGACCACCTACAATGAGCAGTTCTTC. Its protein product is CAISEAQSTTYNEQFF.

The sample holds many counts of this clonotype. V is TRBV7-3 and J is TRBJ2-7, with a weak D call TRBD2 (6 bases). With 4 bases removed from V and 2 bases from J, the gap between germline ends came to 15 bases. The CDR3 runs 15 residues. Germline values: CDR1 SGHTA, CDR2 FQGTGA. The CDR3 DNA sequence: TGTGCCAGCAGCTGGGGTGGGAGGCATACCTACGAGCAGTACTTC. This sequence encodes CASSWGGRHTYEQYF. Complete variable domain (other parts from reference TRBV7-3 and TRBJ2-7): GAGVSQTPSNKVTEKGKYVELRCDPISGHTALYWYRQSLGQGPEFLIYFQGTGAADDSGLPNDRFFAVRPEGSVSTLKIQRTERGDSAVYLCASSWGGRHTYEQYFGPGTRLTVT.

This clonotype was seen ten or more times. This chain uses TRBV10-3 with TRBJ2-2, with a tentative D call TRBD2 (6 bases). V was trimmed by 6 bases and J by 6 bases, leaving 11 bases between them. CDR1 and CDR2 from the germline V gene are ENHRY and SYGVKD. This CDR3 contains 13 residues. Here the CDR3 reads CAISQRESGELFF. Here the CDR3 DNA reads TGTGCCATCAGCCAACGGGAGTCCGGGGAGCTGTTTTTT.